A single T cell receptor (beta chain) is shown here with its context. The antigen is unknown. This sample was taken from a study of T cell responses to AZD1222 COVID-19 vaccine. Whole-study findings and limits: Repertoire sampling was restricted to post-peak T cell response timepoints. Vaccine-associated CD4 TCRs spanned spike, dominant at 160-218 and 743-854.

The CDR3 totals 16 residues. The V gene's germline CDR1 is SGHTA and CDR2 FQGTGA. V lost 5 bases and J lost 3; bases outside the gene matches: 6. The method was immunoSEQ multiplex PCR; TCRdb's version includes in-frame clones alone and lacks a portion of them. The data show some 91,000 clones, with more than 90% seen just once and roughly an eighth held by the top ten. The sequence came from an adult in good health. The source was peripheral blood, collected on day 0 of AZD1222 vaccination. The chain is built from TRBV7-3 and TRBJ1-4, with 10 nucleotides matching TRBD1. This chain's CDR3 is CASSLGQGGANEKLFF. The CDR3 region has the DNA TGTGCCAGCAGCCTCGGACAGGGGGGAGCTAATGAAAAACTGTTTTTT.